The 15 T cell receptor beta chains below were found in one sample sequenced in a study of blood T cell repertoires in COVID-19. The assay was immunoSEQ multiplex PCR, and TCRdb's table has in-frame clones only and misses some. The data show fewer than 700,000 clones, about 88% seen once. Sequencing was performed on peripheral blood. The receptors originated from a woman between 45 and 65 years old with COVID-19, enrolled during active disease.

In this sample, this clone turned up a few times. Other DNA sequences in this sample translate to the same CDR3. This chain joins TRBV2 and TRBJ1-1, with D perhaps matching TRBD1 (6 bases). Germline V gene lookup returns CDR1 SNHLY and CDR2 FYNNEI. V was cut by 4 bases and J by 1 base, with 10 bases left in between. The CDR3 covers 14 residues. The CDR3 DNA reads TGTGCCAGCAGTGGGGGGCGAGGGAACACTGAAGCTTTCTTT. It specifies CASSGGRGNTEAFF.

The V gene is TRBV5-4, the J gene TRBJ2-2; the match to TRBD2 covers 8 bases. Per germline, CDR1 SGHNT and CDR2 YYREEE (reference sequence). V was pared by 9 bases and J by 0 bases, with 7 bases of the junction left unmatched. There are 15 residues in the CDR3. Written as DNA, the CDR3 is TGTGCCACCGGGGGGGGCAGGGCGAACACCGGGGAGCTGTTTTTT. Protein: CATGGGRANTGELFF.

V gene TRBV6-5 combines with J gene TRBJ2-3; 7 nucleotides match TRBD1. V was clipped by 0 bases and J by 4 bases; unmatched bases: 1. Germline V gene lookup returns CDR1 MNHEY and CDR2 SVGAGI. The CDR3 contains 14 residues. The CDR3 is CASSYSQGSDTQYF. Here the CDR3 DNA reads TGTGCCAGCAGTTACTCACAGGGGTCAGATACGCAGTATTTT.

The V call is TRBV5-1, the J call TRBJ1-1; no clear D gene. In germline, CDR1 is SGHRS, CDR2 YFSETQ. The CDR3 runs 15 residues. V was trimmed by 2 bases and J by 3 bases, leaving 14 bases between them. The CDR3 region is CASSFTAGSDTEAFF. Written as DNA, the CDR3 is TGCGCCAGCAGCTTTACTGCGGGCTCAGACACTGAAGCTTTCTTT.

V usage is TRBV6-1 and J usage is TRBJ1-1; D may be TRBD1 (5 bases). The V end lost 2 bases, the J end lost 0 bases, and 10 bases lay between the germline ends. The CDR3 is 15 residues long. Germline CDR1 is MNHNS and CDR2 is SASEGT. CDR3 loop: CASSELQGLNTEAFF. CDR3 coding DNA: TGTGCCAGCAGTGAACTCCAGGGCTTGAACACTGAAGCTTTCTTT.

The chain uses TRBV24-1 and TRBJ1-3; D unclear. CDR1 and CDR2 from the germline V gene are KGHDR and SFDVKD. The CDR3 has 15 residues. With 5 bases removed from V and 0 bases from J, the gap between germline ends came to 10 bases. The CDR3 region is CATSAIDNSGNTIYF. CDR3 DNA sequence: TGTGCCACCAGTGCAATCGACAACTCTGGAAACACCATATATTTT.

J is TRBJ1-1 and V is TRBV19; possible D gene TRBD1, 5 bases. The CDR3 length is 17 residues. CDR1 and CDR2 from the germline V gene are LNHDA and SQIVND (reference sequence). V lost 1 base and J lost 1, with 16 bases in between. The CDR3, as DNA: TGTGCCAGTAGTATAGCATCCGGGGGAAGAAAGAACACTGAAGCTTTCTTT. This translates into CASSIASGGRKNTEAFF.

V is TRBV19 and J is TRBJ1-2; a possible D gene is TRBD1 (6 bases). The V end was cut by 8 bases, the J end by 2 bases, with 15 bases between. The CDR3 totals 14 residues. Germline V CDR1 and CDR2: LNHDA, SQIVND (reference sequence). CDR3 in DNA: TGTGCCAGTGCGACAGGCAGCGGAAACTATGGCTACACCTTC. Translating it yields CASATGSGNYGYTF.

The rearrangement uses TRBV30 and TRBJ2-3; TRBD2 matches at 10 bases. The junction had 12 bases not matched to a gene; V was cut back by 0 bases and J by 6 bases. CDR1 and CDR2 (germline): GTSNPN, SVGIG (reference sequence). The CDR3 spans 17 residues. The CDR3 protein is CAWSVQLAGRRGDTQYF. CDR3 in DNA: TGTGCCTGGAGTGTACAACTAGCGGGGCGAAGGGGGGATACGCAGTATTTT.

This chain joins TRBV5-1 and TRBJ2-2, with D perhaps matching TRBD2 (5 bases). Germline loops: CDR1 SGHRS, CDR2 YFSETQ. This CDR3 region has 13 residues. The V end lost 4 bases, the J end lost 6 bases, and 10 bases lay between the germline ends. The CDR3 loop reads CASSPAGAGELFF. CDR3 coding DNA: TGCGCCAGCAGCCCGGCGGGTGCCGGGGAGCTGTTTTTT. Combining the CDR3 with reference TRBV5-1 and TRBJ2-2 gives the whole variable domain KAGVTQTPRYLIKTRGQQVTLSCSPISGHRSVSWYQQTPGQGLQFLFEYFSETQRNKGNFPGRFSGRQFSNSRSEMNVSTLELGDSALYLCASSPAGAGELFFGEGSRLTVL.

The genes are TRBV7-2 and TRBJ1-2, with D possibly being TRBD1 (6 bases). The CDR3 loop spans 15 amino acids. Germline assignment: CDR1 SGHTA and CDR2 FQGNSA. V was shortened by 5 bases and J by 4 bases, with 17 bases between the two germline ends. This chain's CDR3 is CASSPDPDRTYGYTF. CDR3 nucleotides: TGTGCCAGCAGCCCCGATCCTGACAGGACCTATGGCTACACCTTC.

V is TRBV27 and J is TRBJ2-3; D perhaps matches TRBD1 (5 bases). The CDR3 extends over 14 amino acids. In germline, CDR1 is MNHEY, CDR2 SMNVEV (reference sequence). V was pared by 2 bases and J by 0 bases, with 6 bases between. CDR3 nucleotide sequence: TGTGCCAGCAGTTTAAGACAGAGCACAGATACGCAGTATTTT. This codes for CASSLRQSTDTQYF.

The V and J genes are TRBV7-6 and TRBJ1-2; 8 bases fit TRBD1. V was pared by 8 bases and J by 3 bases, with 8 bases of the junction left unmatched. The CDR3 consists of 14 residues. Per germline, CDR1 SGHVS and CDR2 FNYEAQ. CDR3 DNA sequence: TGTGCCAGCTCAGGGGGCAGGGATTACTATGGCTACACCTTC. This gives the protein CASSGGRDYYGYTF.

This clone was picked up one time. The chain is built from TRBV19 and TRBJ1-1; no reliable D call. The CDR3 totals 15 residues. The germline V gene encodes CDR1 LNHDA and CDR2 SQIVND (reference sequence). Trimming took off 5 bases at V and 4 bases at J, with 17 bases between the two ends. The CDR3 nucleotides read TGTGCCAGTAGTCCTAGGGCGCGGAGCGGCACTGAAGCTTTCTTT. Its translation is CASSPRARSGTEAFF.

This chain uses TRBV25-1 with TRBJ2-7; perhaps TRBD1 as D (5 bases). The CDR3 extends over 11 amino acids. The germline gives CDR1 MGHDK, CDR2 SYGVNS. Deletions cut 10 bases from V and 3 bases from J, with 10 bases between. The CDR3 sequence is CAIGHLYEQYF. The CDR3 DNA sequence: TGTGCCATCGGACACCTCTACGAGCAGTACTTC.